A single sample is the source of the 18 T cell receptor beta chains below, sequenced in a study of cytomegalovirus exposure and HLA in healthy donors. The primer mix had 60 Vbeta and 13 Jbeta primers. Method: immunoSEQ multiplex PCR; TCRdb's copy keeps in-frame clones and lacks some. The sample includes around 150,000 clones, about 80% of them seen just once. Material: PBMCs. These receptors originate from a male donor in good health and CMV-seronegative.

This rearrangement joins TRBV2 to TRBJ1-6, with D unresolved. The CDR3 is made up of 13 amino acids. Germline V CDR1 and CDR2: SNHLY, FYNNEI. Trimming removed 8 bases at V and 6 bases at J, with 11 bases between. CDR3 DNA sequence: TGTGCCAGCTGGTTAGAGGTTAATTCACCCCTCCACTTT. Encoded protein: CASWLEVNSPLHF.

The chain employs TRBV11-2 and TRBJ1-1, with 7 bases aligning to TRBD1. V lost 5 bases to trimming and J lost 4 bases; unmatched junction nucleotides: 7. CDR1 and CDR2 (germline): SGHAT, FQNNGV. CDR3 length: 14 amino acids. The CDR3 sequence: CASSVDRRGTEAFF. CDR3 coding DNA: TGTGCCAGCAGCGTGGACAGGAGGGGCACTGAAGCTTTCTTT.

This chain uses TRBV5-1 with TRBJ2-2, with TRBD2 as a possible D gene (5 bases). Germline V gene sequence: CDR1 SGHRS, CDR2 YFSETQ. The CDR3 has 16 amino acids. V lost 1 base, J lost 4 bases, and 14 bases lay in between. The CDR3 here is CASSLLAVEGTGELFF. For the CDR3, the DNA is TGCGCCAGCAGCTTGTTGGCAGTCGAGGGCACCGGGGAGCTGTTTTTT. The full variable domain, in which reference TRBV5-1 and TRBJ2-2 provide the parts outside the CDR3, is KAGVTQTPRYLIKTRGQQVTLSCSPISGHRSVSWYQQTPGQGLQFLFEYFSETQRNKGNFPGRFSGRQFSNSRSEMNVSTLELGDSALYLCASSLLAVEGTGELFFGEGSRLTVL.

The chain uses TRBV19 and TRBJ2-7, with TRBD1 matching over 7 bases. Looked up from germline, CDR1 is LNHDA and CDR2 is SQIVND (reference sequence). The CDR3 is made up of 16 amino acids. J was trimmed by 5 bases and V by 7 bases; bases with no gene match: 17. CDR3 amino acids: CASTLGDRVDSNEQYF. CDR3 DNA: TGTGCCAGTACCCTGGGTGACAGGGTAGATTCCAACGAGCAGTACTTC.

The CDR3 here is CASSRVGRGTGELFF. In DNA form, the CDR3 reads TGCGCCAGCAGCCGCGTAGGCCGGGGGACCGGGGAGCTGTTTTTT. The chain couples TRBV4-3 to TRBJ2-2, with D possibly matching TRBD2 (6 bases). This CDR3 spans 15 amino acids. V gave up 4 bases and J gave up 5 bases, with 14 bases separating them. CDR1 LGHNA and CDR2 YSLEER come from the germline V gene.

The V gene is TRBV30, the J gene TRBJ2-1; D perhaps matches TRBD2 (6 bases). Trimming pared 5 bases from V and 7 bases from J, leaving 12 bases between. This CDR3 contains 12 residues. CDR1 is GTSNPN, CDR2 SVGIG, per germline (reference sequence). CDR3 in DNA: TGTGCCTGGGCGGGACTCTCTAATGAGCAGTTCTTC. This translates into CAWAGLSNEQFF.

As for this clone: One end of the junction does not line up with germline, which may come from a read error. The chain uses TRBV7-9 and TRBJ1-5, with TRBD1 identical over 11 bases. CDR1 and CDR2 from the germline V gene are SEHNR and FQNEAQ (reference sequence). The CDR3 extends over 16 amino acids. The CDR3, as DNA: TGTTCCAGCAGCGGAGGGACAGGGGGTCTCAATCAGCCCCAGCATTTT. Its protein is CSSSGGTGGLNQPQHF.

This chain uses TRBV4-3 with TRBJ1-4, with D unresolved. With 1 base removed from V and 8 bases from J, the gap between germline ends came to 11 bases. Germline CDR1 reads LGHNA; CDR2 reads YSLEER. The CDR3 has 14 amino acids. The CDR3 DNA sequence: TGCGCCAGCAGCCAAGTCCTGGGAGGAGAAAAACTGTTTTTT. Its protein is CASSQVLGGEKLFF.

The V and J genes are TRBV28 and TRBJ2-2; D is perhaps TRBD1 (5 bases). Germline assignment: CDR1 MDHEN and CDR2 SYDVKM. This CDR3 spans 12 amino acids. CDR3 amino acids: CVARANTGELFF. CDR3 DNA sequence: TGTGTGGCCAGGGCGAACACCGGGGAGCTGTTTTTT. Based on the CDR3 plus reference TRBV28 and TRBJ2-2, the full variable domain is DVKVTQSSRYLVKRTGEKVFLECVQDMDHENMFWYRQDPGLGLRLIYFSYDVKMKEKGDIPEGYSVSREKKERFSLILESASTNQTSMYLCVARANTGELFFGEGSRLTVL.

This clone was found once. The rearrangement uses TRBV6-6 and TRBJ2-5; 8 positions agree with TRBD1. The CDR3 spans 13 residues. Germline-derived CDR1 and CDR2 are MNHNY and SVGAGI (reference sequence). V lost 5 bases to trimming and J lost 5 bases; unmatched junction nucleotides: 4. CDR3 in amino acids: CASSDRGRETQYF. For the CDR3, the DNA is TGTGCCAGCAGTGACAGGGGTAGGGAGACCCAGTACTTC.

V is TRBV7-3 and J is TRBJ2-2, with D tentatively TRBD2 (5 bases). The CDR3 length is 15 residues. V gave up 3 bases and J gave up 1 base, with 9 bases separating them. Germline CDR1 is SGHTA and CDR2 is FQGTGA. CDR3 protein: CASSLLAQNTGELFF. CDR3 nucleotide sequence: TGTGCCAGCAGCTTGCTAGCTCAGAACACCGGGGAGCTGTTTTTT.

The gene calls are TRBV9 and TRBJ2-5; 9 bases are shared with TRBD2. The CDR3 runs 18 residues. Germline CDR1 reads SGDLS; CDR2 reads YYNGEE. Trimming removed 0 bases from V and 4 bases from J; junction bases left unmatched: 13. DNA of the CDR3: TGTGCCAGCAGCGTAGCACCCTTGGGGCGGGGGGGCTCAGAGACCCAGTACTTC. Amino acid sequence: CASSVAPLGRGGSETQYF.

The CDR3: CASKGTSGDPDTQYF. The CDR3 DNA sequence: TGTGCCAGCAAGGGGACTAGCGGGGACCCAGATACGCAGTATTTT. The V and J genes are TRBV6-5 and TRBJ2-3, with 13 bases identical to TRBD2. This CDR3 has 15 residues. Germline trimming cut 7 bases from V and 4 bases from J; bases unmatched to any gene: 5. Germline lookup yields CDR1 MNHEY and CDR2 SVGAGI.

The chain links TRBV4-2 to TRBJ1-2; D may be TRBD1 (5 bases). Between the trimmed V and J ends, which lost 1 base and 3 bases, there was a span of 9 bases. The CDR3 is 14 residues long. Germline loops: CDR1 LGHNA, CDR2 YNFKEQ. CDR3 DNA: TGTGCCAGCAGCCAAGTGGGGGGGGACTATGGCTACACCTTC. Amino acids: CASSQVGGDYGYTF.

A few counts support this clone. This rearrangement joins TRBV27 to TRBJ2-7; possible D gene TRBD1, 6 bases. The V and J ends lost 3 bases and 0 bases respectively, with 15 bases between them. Germline V lookup: CDR1 MNHEY, CDR2 SMNVEV (reference sequence). This CDR3 spans 16 amino acids. The CDR3 DNA sequence: TGTGCCAGCAGTTTGGGGTTCGGCAGGGGCTCCTACGAGCAGTACTTC. Translation: CASSLGFGRGSYEQYF.

Details on this clone: Within the sample, other DNA sequences also encode this same CDR3. V usage is TRBV4-1 and J usage is TRBJ2-7; D gene unclear. The germline V and J ends were trimmed by 0 bases and 3 bases, with 6 bases remaining between them. This CDR3 spans 13 amino acids. Germline assignment: CDR1 MGHRA and CDR2 YSYEKL. The CDR3 region has the DNA TGCGCCAGCAGCCAAGACCGGAGCTACGAGCAGTACTTC. It encodes CASSQDRSYEQYF.

The genes are TRBV4-2 and TRBJ2-5; 11 bases line up with TRBD2. V lost 1 base to trimming and J lost 5 bases; unmatched junction nucleotides: 12. The CDR3 extends over 18 amino acids. The germline V gene has CDR1 LGHNA and CDR2 YNFKEQ. CDR3 DNA sequence: TGTGCCAGCAGCCAAGGGGGCACTAGCGGGGGCCAGGTGGAGACCCAGTACTTC. Amino acids: CASSQGGTSGGQVETQYF.

The chain combines TRBV6-5 with TRBJ2-7; tentatively, D is TRBD2 (5 bases). This CDR3 contains 15 residues. Germline V gene sequence: CDR1 MNHEY, CDR2 SVGAGI. V was shortened by 2 bases and J by 2 bases, with 13 bases between the two germline ends. CDR3 amino acids: CASSYPRGSAYEQYF. DNA of the CDR3: TGTGCCAGCAGTTACCCCCGGGGTAGCGCCTACGAGCAGTACTTC.